This note documents a single TCR beta chain sequence. The antigen remains undetermined. Naive CD4 T cells were sorted as CD45RO-negative, CD62L-positive. This sample is drawn from a study of human versus mouse CDR3 diversity and MHC coevolution. Study results and limitations: Human T cells were selected on roughly 6 MHC II alleles.

Clones were read by immunoSEQ multiplex PCR, and TCRdb kept only the in-frame ones, dropping some. In the table there are approximately 81,000 clones, roughly 93% of which are singletons. CDR3 length equals 20 residues. V lost 0 bases, J lost 5 bases, and 14 bases stayed unmatched. The germline V gene encodes CDR1 SGHTA and CDR2 FQGNSA. The V and J genes are TRBV7-2 and TRBJ2-4, with TRBD2 identical over 12 bases. The sequence came from a person aged 25 to 69 in good health. Sequenced: naive CD4+ T cells from blood. As to subset: CD45RO-negative CD62L-positive naive CD4 T cells. The DNA for the CDR3 is TGTGCCAGCAGCTTAGCCCCCTTACTAGCGGGGGGCGAAGAGGAAAACATTCAGTACTTC. Its protein is CASSLAPLLAGGEEENIQYF.